Below are 4 T cell receptor beta chains sequenced from a single sample in a study of blood T cell repertoires in COVID-19. Repertoires were generated with immunoSEQ multiplex PCR, while TCRdb's copy carries only in-frame clones and drops some. The profile shows around 200,000 clones, 80% to 90% of them singletons. The sequenced sample was PBMCs or T cells enriched from blood (not recorded which). The source is a woman aged 25 to 39 who had been exposed to COVID-19.

This chain connects TRBV4-1 to TRBJ2-5; possible D gene TRBD1, 5 bases. Germline V lookup: CDR1 MGHRA, CDR2 YSYEKL. Trimming took off 4 bases at V and 2 bases at J, with 11 bases between the two ends. The CDR3 covers 14 residues. In DNA form, the CDR3 reads TGCGCCAGCAGCCTCGACAGAAATCAAGAGACCCAGTACTTC. It translates to CASSLDRNQETQYF.

J is TRBJ2-7 and V is TRBV24-1; TRBD2 aligns across 13 bases. CDR3 size: 16 residues. Germline CDR1 is KGHDR and CDR2 is SFDVKD. Trimming cost V 8 bases and J 0 bases; bases outside gene matches: 6. For the CDR3, the DNA is TGTGCCACCACCGGGACTAGCGGGGATAGCTCCTACGAGCAGTACTTC. The encoded protein is CATTGTSGDSSYEQYF.

The table lists this clone with a few counts. The chain joins TRBV18 to TRBJ1-4; possibly TRBD1 for D (6 bases). Germline V gene sequence: CDR1 KGHSH, CDR2 LQKENI. CDR3 length equals 16 residues. V gave up 2 bases and J gave up 0 bases, with 10 bases separating them. In DNA form, the CDR3 reads TGTGCCAGCTCACCAGGACAGACGACAACTAATGAAAAACTGTTTTTT. Translation gives CASSPGQTTTNEKLFF.

This chain uses TRBV5-1 with TRBJ2-7, with 7 nucleotides matching TRBD2. Germline CDR1 SGHRS, CDR2 YFSETQ. CDR3 size: 16 residues. With V trimmed by 4 bases and J by 0 bases, 10 bases remained unmatched. The CDR3 loop is CASSIDSSGNSYEQYF. The CDR3 DNA follows: TGCGCCAGCAGCATAGATTCTAGCGGCAACTCCTACGAGCAGTACTTC.